This is a list of T cell receptor beta chains from one sample in a study of blood T cell repertoires in COVID-19. Some clones are missing from TCRdb's copy, which holds only in-frame ones; the method was immunoSEQ multiplex PCR. The top ten hold 22% of the sample, which has 73,000 or so clones, around 79% seen once. Sequencing was done on a sample of peripheral blood. These receptors came from a man aged 55 to 70 with acute or convalescent COVID-19. Each CDR3 is given with its conserved first and last residue. A D gene is named only where the DNA matches it firmly. Size is omitted from some rows. Given values are once, few, many or a class for expanded clones.

J gene: TRBJ1-1; clone size: many; V gene: TRBV3-1/TRBV3-2; D gene: -; CDR3 protein: CASQGTSSEAFF; CDR3 DNA: TGTGCCAGCCAGGGGACATCTTCTGAAGCTTTCTTT
J gene: TRBJ1-2; clone size: -; V gene: TRBV28; D gene: -; CDR3 protein: CASRITGDYGYTF; CDR3 DNA: TGTGCCAGCAGAATCACAGGAGACTATGGCTACACCTTC
J gene: TRBJ1-1; clone size: -; V gene: TRBV20-1; D gene: -; CDR3 protein: CSAYGDTEAFF; CDR3 DNA: TGCAGTGCGTACGGGGACACTGAAGCTTTCTTT
J gene: TRBJ2-2; clone size: -; V gene: TRBV19; D gene: -; CDR3 protein: CASSTPWGGRPTNTGELFF; CDR3 DNA: TGTGCCAGTAGTACCCCATGGGGGGGGCGGCCAACGAACACCGGGGAGCTGTTTTTT
J gene: TRBJ1-3; clone size: -; V gene: TRBV30; D gene: -; CDR3 protein: CAWRPDPGNTIYF; CDR3 DNA: TGTGCCTGGAGACCAGATCCTGGAAACACCATATATTTT
J gene: TRBJ2-2; clone size: few; V gene: TRBV7-2; D gene: -; CDR3 protein: CASSPTTGELFF; CDR3 DNA: TGTGCCAGCAGCCCCACTACCGGGGAGCTGTTTTTT
J gene: TRBJ1-1; clone size: once; V gene: TRBV9; D gene: TRBD1; CDR3 protein: CASSVEGQGNTEAFF; CDR3 DNA: TGTGCCAGCAGCGTAGAGGGACAGGGGAACACTGAAGCTTTCTTT
J gene: TRBJ1-5; clone size: -; V gene: TRBV2; D gene: -; CDR3 protein: CASSEGDPGGYSNQPQHF; CDR3 DNA: TGTGCCAGCAGTGAGGGGGACCCCGGGGGGTATAGCAATCAGCCCCAGCATTTT
J gene: TRBJ2-5; clone size: -; V gene: TRBV5-5; D gene: -; CDR3 protein: CASSLEQGLGETQYF; CDR3 DNA: TGTGCCAGCAGCTTGGAGCAGGGGTTGGGTGAGACCCAGTACTTC
J gene: TRBJ2-2; clone size: few; V gene: TRBV9; D gene: -; CDR3 protein: CASSVDSTGELFF; CDR3 DNA: TGTGCCAGCAGCGTAGACTCGACCGGGGAGCTGTTTTTT
J gene: TRBJ2-6; clone size: -; V gene: TRBV2; D gene: TRBD2; CDR3 protein: CASSVREGTNVLTF; CDR3 DNA: TGTGCCAGCAGCGTCAGGGAGGGGACCAACGTCCTGACTTTC
J gene: TRBJ2-3; clone size: once; V gene: TRBV23-1; D gene: -; CDR3 protein: CASSHVWETQYF; CDR3 DNA: TGCGCCAGCAGTCATGTCTGGGAGACGCAGTATTTT
J gene: TRBJ2-5; clone size: -; V gene: TRBV14; D gene: TRBD2; CDR3 protein: CASSQPRYRGVLWETQYF; CDR3 DNA: TGTGCCAGCAGCCAGCCACGCTACCGGGGGGTATTGTGGGAGACCCAGTACTTC
J gene: TRBJ1-5; clone size: few; V gene: TRBV5-8; D gene: -; CDR3 protein: CASSAGLEFNQPQHF; CDR3 DNA: TGTGCCAGCAGCGCAGGATTAGAATTCAATCAGCCCCAGCATTTT
J gene: TRBJ1-2; clone size: -; V gene: TRBV9; D gene: TRBD1; CDR3 protein: CASSRGQDIYGYTF; CDR3 DNA: TGTGCCAGCAGCAGAGGACAGGATATCTATGGCTACACCTTC
J gene: TRBJ2-3; clone size: -; V gene: TRBV19; D gene: TRBD2; CDR3 protein: CASSRGLAGSTDTQYF; CDR3 DNA: TGTGCCAGTAGCAGAGGACTAGCGGGGAGCACAGATACGCAGTATTTT
J gene: TRBJ1-6; clone size: -; V gene: TRBV18; D gene: TRBD1; CDR3 protein: CASSPGTGGVSPLHF; CDR3 DNA: TGTGCCAGCTCACCAGGGACAGGGGGCGTTTCACCCCTCCACTTT
J gene: TRBJ2-3; clone size: -; V gene: TRBV19; D gene: -; CDR3 protein: CASSTITRRVGTDTQYF; CDR3 DNA: TGTGCCAGTAGTACGATAACCCGACGGGTGGGCACAGATACGCAGTATTTT
J gene: TRBJ2-7; clone size: few; V gene: TRBV5-6; D gene: -; CDR3 protein: CASSLGASLFYEQYF; CDR3 DNA: TGTGCCAGCAGCTTGGGAGCTAGCCTCTTCTACGAGCAGTACTTC
J gene: TRBJ1-2; clone size: -; V gene: TRBV2; D gene: -; CDR3 protein: CASTYRESRPYGYTF; CDR3 DNA: TGTGCCAGCACCTACAGGGAGTCCCGTCCCTATGGCTACACCTTC
J gene: TRBJ2-6; clone size: -; V gene: TRBV7-2; D gene: -; CDR3 protein: CASSSRGGANVLTF; CDR3 DNA: TGTGCCAGCAGCTCCCGGGGTGGGGCCAACGTCCTGACTTTC
J gene: TRBJ1-2; clone size: -; V gene: TRBV3-1/TRBV3-2; D gene: -; CDR3 protein: CASSQTGLYGYTF; CDR3 DNA: TGTGCCAGCAGCCAAACAGGCCTCTATGGCTACACCTTC
J gene: TRBJ1-3; clone size: -; V gene: TRBV3-1/TRBV3-2; D gene: -; CDR3 protein: CASSLGRGNTIYF; CDR3 DNA: TGTGCCAGCAGCCTGGGGAGGGGAAACACCATATATTTT
J gene: TRBJ2-3; clone size: -; V gene: TRBV4-2; D gene: TRBD2; CDR3 protein: CASSQEGMVSGGVTDTQYF; CDR3 DNA: TGTGCCAGCAGCCAAGAAGGGATGGTTAGCGGGGGGGTCACAGATACGCAGTATTTT
J gene: TRBJ2-1; clone size: -; V gene: TRBV28; D gene: -; CDR3 protein: CASSTTNEQFF; CDR3 DNA: TGTGCCAGCAGTACTACCAATGAGCAGTTCTTC
J gene: TRBJ2-3; clone size: -; V gene: TRBV19; D gene: -; CDR3 protein: CATKETDTQYF; CDR3 DNA: TGTGCCACCAAGGAGACAGATACGCAGTATTTT
J gene: TRBJ2-5; clone size: -; V gene: TRBV7-3; D gene: -; CDR3 protein: CASSLPIPGGLYQETQYF; CDR3 DNA: TGTGCCAGCAGCTTACCCATACCCGGAGGACTGTACCAAGAGACCCAGTACTTC